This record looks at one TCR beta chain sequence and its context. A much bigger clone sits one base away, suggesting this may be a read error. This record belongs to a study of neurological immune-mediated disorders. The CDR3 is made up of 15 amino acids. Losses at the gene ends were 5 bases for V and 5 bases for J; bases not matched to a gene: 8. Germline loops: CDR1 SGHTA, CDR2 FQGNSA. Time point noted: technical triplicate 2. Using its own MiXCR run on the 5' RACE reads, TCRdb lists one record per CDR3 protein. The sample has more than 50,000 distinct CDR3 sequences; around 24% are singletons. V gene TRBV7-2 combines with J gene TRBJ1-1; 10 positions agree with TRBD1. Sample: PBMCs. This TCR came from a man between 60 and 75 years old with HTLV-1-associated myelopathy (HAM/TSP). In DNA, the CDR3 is TGTACCAGCAGCCCTGGGACAGGGGCTATAACTGAAGCTTTCTTT. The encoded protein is CTSSPGTGAITEAFF.